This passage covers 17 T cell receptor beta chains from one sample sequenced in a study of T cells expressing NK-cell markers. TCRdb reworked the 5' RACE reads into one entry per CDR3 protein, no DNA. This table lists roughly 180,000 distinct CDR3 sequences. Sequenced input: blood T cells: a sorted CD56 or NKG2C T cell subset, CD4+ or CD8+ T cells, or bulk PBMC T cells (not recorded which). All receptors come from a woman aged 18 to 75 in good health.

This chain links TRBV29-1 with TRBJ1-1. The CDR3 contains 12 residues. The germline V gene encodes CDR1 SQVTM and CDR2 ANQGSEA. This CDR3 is CSVVPVISEAFF.

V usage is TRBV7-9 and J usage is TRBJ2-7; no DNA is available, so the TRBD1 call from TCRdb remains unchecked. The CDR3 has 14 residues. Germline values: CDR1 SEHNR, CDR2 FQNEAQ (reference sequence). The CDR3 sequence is CASSLAATGREQYF.

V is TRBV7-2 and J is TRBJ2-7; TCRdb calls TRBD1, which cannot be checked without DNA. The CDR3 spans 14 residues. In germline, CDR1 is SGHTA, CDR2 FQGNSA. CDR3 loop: CASTLAGQIYEQYF.

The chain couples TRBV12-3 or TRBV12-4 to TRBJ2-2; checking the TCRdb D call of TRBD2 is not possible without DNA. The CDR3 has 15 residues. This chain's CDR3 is CASSLGSLDTGELFF.

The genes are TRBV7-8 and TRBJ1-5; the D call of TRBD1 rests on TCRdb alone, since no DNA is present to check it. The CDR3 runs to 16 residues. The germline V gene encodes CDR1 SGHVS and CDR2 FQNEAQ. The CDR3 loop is CASSLEGAVSNQPQHF. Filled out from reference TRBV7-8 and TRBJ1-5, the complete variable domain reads GAGVSQSPRYKVAKRGQDVALRCDPISGHVSLFWYQQALGQGPEFLTYFQNEAQLDKSGLPSDRFFAERPEGSVSTLKIQRTQQEDSAVYLCASSLEGAVSNQPQHFGDGTRLSIL.

The CDR3 loop reads CASSLATQGTDTQYF. The chain has TRBV5-1 and TRBJ2-3; no DNA is available, so the TRBD1 call from TCRdb remains unchecked. The length of the CDR3 is 15 residues. Germline V lookup: CDR1 SGHRS, CDR2 YFSETQ.

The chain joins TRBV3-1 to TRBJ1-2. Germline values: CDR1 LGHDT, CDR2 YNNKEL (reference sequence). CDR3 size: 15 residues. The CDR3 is CASSQQWTGSYGYTF.

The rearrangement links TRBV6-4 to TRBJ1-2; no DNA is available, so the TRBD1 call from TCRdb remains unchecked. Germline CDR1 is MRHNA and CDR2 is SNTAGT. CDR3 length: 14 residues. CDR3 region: CASSDSGRGEGYTF.

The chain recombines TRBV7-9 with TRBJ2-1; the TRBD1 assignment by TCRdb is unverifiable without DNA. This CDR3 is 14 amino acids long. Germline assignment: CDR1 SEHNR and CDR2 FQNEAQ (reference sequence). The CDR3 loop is CASSLGPLGGEQFF. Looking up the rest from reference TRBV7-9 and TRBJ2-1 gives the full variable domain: DTGVSQNPRHKITKRGQNVTFRCDPISEHNRLYWYRQTLGQGPEFLTYFQNEAQLEKSRLLSDRFSAERPKGSFSTLEIQRTEQGDSAMYLCASSLGPLGGEQFFGPGTRLTVL.

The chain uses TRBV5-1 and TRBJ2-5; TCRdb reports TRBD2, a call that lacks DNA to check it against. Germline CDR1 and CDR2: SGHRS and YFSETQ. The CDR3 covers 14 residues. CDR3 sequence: CASSAGRASETQYF.

This CDR3 is CASSLSPGVTEAFF. The V and J genes are TRBV7-3 and TRBJ1-1; TCRdb outputs TRBD1, but without DNA this stays unchecked. Germline CDR1 SGHTA, CDR2 FQGTGA. CDR3 size: 14 residues.

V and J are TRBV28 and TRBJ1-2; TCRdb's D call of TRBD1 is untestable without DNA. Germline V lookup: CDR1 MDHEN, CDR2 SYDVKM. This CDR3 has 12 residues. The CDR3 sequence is CASSFEGRGYTF.

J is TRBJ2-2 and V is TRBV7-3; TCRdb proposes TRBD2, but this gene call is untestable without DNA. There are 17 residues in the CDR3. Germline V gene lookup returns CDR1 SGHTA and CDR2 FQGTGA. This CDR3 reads CASSLSRLAGDTGELFF.

CDR3: CAISQGREETQYF. The chain links TRBV10-3 to TRBJ2-5; TCRdb's assignment of TRBD2 cannot be checked, as there is no DNA. CDR3 length: 13 amino acids. CDR1 and CDR2 (germline): ENHRY, SYGVKD.

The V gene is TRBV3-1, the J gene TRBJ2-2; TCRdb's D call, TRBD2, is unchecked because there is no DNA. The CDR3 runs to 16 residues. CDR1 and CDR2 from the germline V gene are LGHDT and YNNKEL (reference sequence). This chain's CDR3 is CASSHGLAGAGGELFF. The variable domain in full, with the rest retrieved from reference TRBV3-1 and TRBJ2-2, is DTAVSQTPKYLVTQMGNDKSIKCEQNLGHDTMYWYKQDSKKFLKIMFSYNNKELIINETVPNRFSPKSPDKAHLNLHINSLELGDSAVYFCASSHGLAGAGGELFFGEGSRLTVL.

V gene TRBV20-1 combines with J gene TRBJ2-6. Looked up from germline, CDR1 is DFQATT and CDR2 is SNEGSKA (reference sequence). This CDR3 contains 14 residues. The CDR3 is CSASQSSGANVLTF.

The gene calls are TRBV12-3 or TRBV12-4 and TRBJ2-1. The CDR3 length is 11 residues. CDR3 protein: CASSSYDEQFF.